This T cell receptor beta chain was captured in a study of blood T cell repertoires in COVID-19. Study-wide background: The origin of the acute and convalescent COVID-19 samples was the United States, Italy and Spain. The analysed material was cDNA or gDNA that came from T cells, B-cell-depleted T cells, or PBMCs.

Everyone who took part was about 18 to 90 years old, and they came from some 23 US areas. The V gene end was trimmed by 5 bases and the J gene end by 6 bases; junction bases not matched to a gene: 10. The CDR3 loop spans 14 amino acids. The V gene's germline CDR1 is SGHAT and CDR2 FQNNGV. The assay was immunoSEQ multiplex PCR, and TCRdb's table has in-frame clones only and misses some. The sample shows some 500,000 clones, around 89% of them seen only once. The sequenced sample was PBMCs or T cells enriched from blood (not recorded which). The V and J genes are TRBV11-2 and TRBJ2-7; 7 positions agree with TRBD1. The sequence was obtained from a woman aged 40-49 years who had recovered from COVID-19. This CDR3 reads CASSVTGDEGEQYF. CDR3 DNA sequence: TGTGCCAGCAGCGTCACAGGGGACGAGGGCGAGCAGTACTTC.